This T cell receptor (beta chain) came from a study of shared clonotypes between healthy human individuals. General observations from the study: Only blood was sampled, and tissue TCR repertoires likely differ from blood ones.

Adult Caucasians living in Nashville, Tennessee made up all of the donors. Germline CDR1 and CDR2: WSHSY and SAAADI. V gave up 4 bases and J gave up 4 bases; unmatched junction bases: 10. This CDR3 is built from 15 residues. The deep-level immunoSEQ assay was used. The assay was immunoSEQ multiplex PCR, and TCRdb's table has in-frame clones only and misses some. Among around 1.1 million clones listed, around three quarters were seen once. Details on this clone: The antigen is undetermined.

The receptor's source is a man between 18 and 29 years old in good health. Some clones in this sample may be carry-over from other donors' samples. The specimen was memory CD4+ T cells from PBMCs. Stated subset: CD45RA-negative fraction. The chain couples TRBV10-2 to TRBJ2-7; 7 bases are shared with TRBD1. The CDR3: CASSARQGGRYEQYF. Here the CDR3 DNA reads TGCGCCAGCAGTGCCAGACAGGGTGGGCGATACGAGCAGTACTTC.